This T cell receptor beta chain was retrieved from a study of T-cell reconstitution after alpha-beta-depleted transplantation in children. Preparation of the TCRbeta library used unique molecular identifiers. One entry per CDR3 protein results from TCRdb running MiXCR on the PCR reads. The sample includes about 400,000 distinct CDR3 sequences, about 14% of them seen just once. This clonotype was seen only a few times. The sequence was collected from a human donor who donated a stem cell graft to a child with Fanconi anemia. The source was PBMCs, collected from the stem cell graft.

The chain's CDR3 is CASSLAATSGVLQFF. The CDR3 DNA reads TGTGCCAGCAGCTTAGCGGCCACTAGCGGGGTCCTGCAGTTCTTC. The chain carries TRBV7-2 and TRBJ2-1, with 10 bases that match TRBD2. The J segment lost 12 bases and the V segment lost 0 bases, leaving 8 bases of the junction unmatched. CDR1 and CDR2 (germline): SGHTA, FQGNSA. The CDR3 sequence is 15 residues long.